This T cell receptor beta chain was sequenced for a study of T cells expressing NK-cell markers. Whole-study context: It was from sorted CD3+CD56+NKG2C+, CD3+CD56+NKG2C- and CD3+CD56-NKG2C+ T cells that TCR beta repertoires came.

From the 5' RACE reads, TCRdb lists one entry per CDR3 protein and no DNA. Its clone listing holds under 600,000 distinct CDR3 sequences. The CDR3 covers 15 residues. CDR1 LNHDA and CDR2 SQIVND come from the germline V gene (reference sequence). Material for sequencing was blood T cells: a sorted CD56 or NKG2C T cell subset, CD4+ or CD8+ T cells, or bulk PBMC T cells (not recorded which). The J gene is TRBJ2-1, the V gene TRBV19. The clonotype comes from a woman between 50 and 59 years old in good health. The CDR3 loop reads CASSIYGSSCNEQFF.